This T cell receptor beta chain was profiled in a study of blood T cells in healthy people across ages. Peripheral blood, approximately 10 milliliters per donor, was collected. Broader study findings: Roughly linear age-related decline in beta diversity appeared, significant by age around 42.

The CDR3 length is 13 residues. Trimming took 4 bases from V and 3 from J, leaving 10 bases between them. Germline-derived CDR1 and CDR2 are KGHSH and LQKENI. A second PCR, run for roughly 7 to 11 cycles, used a sample-barcoded 5' primer plus a J-beta primer mix. TCRdb re-analysed the 5' RACE reads in MiXCR, keeping a single row per CDR3 protein. The repertoire holds hundreds of thousands of distinct CDR3 sequences, with less than 60% as singletons. Comments on this clonotype: Its antigen is not identified.

J is TRBJ2-7 and V is TRBV18; D not resolved. The origin of this receptor is a man at least 80 years old in good health. Specimen: blood. The CDR3 here is CASSLHKNYEQYF. The CDR3 DNA sequence: TGTGCCAGCTCACTACATAAGAACTACGAGCAGTACTTC.